The next 27 T cell receptor beta chains were all read from a single sample in a study of identical twins. TCRdb re-derived calls from the 5' RACE reads in MiXCR, one entry per CDR3 protein. The sample holds 550,000 to 800,000 distinct CDR3 sequences, around 7.5% seen once. The data were also submitted as part of a second study, on yellow fever vaccine responses in identical twins.

The sample consisted of PBMCs. These receptors were taken from a young woman in good health.

This clonotype was found many times. This chain links TRBV3-1 with TRBJ2-1; D remains unclear. Germline values: CDR1 LGHDT, CDR2 YNNKEL (reference sequence). The germline V and J ends were trimmed by 6 bases and 5 bases, with 8 bases remaining between them. The CDR3 is 12 residues long. The CDR3 region has the DNA TGTGCCAGCAGTCTTAATAACAATGAGCAGTTCTTC. The encoded protein is CASSLNNNEQFF.

This clonotype was picked up many times. The genes are TRBV18 and TRBJ2-1; 8 nucleotides agree with TRBD1. The CDR3 is 14 residues long. Germline V gene data show CDR1 as KGHSH and CDR2 as LQKENI. Trimming at V came to 3 bases and at J to 5 bases, leaving 3 bases not matched to a gene. The CDR3 reads CASSPGQANNEQFF. CDR3 nucleotide sequence: TGTGCCAGCTCACCGGGACAGGCAAACAATGAGCAGTTCTTC.

This clonotype has just a few counts. The rearrangement joins TRBV6-6 to TRBJ1-1, with D unresolved. The CDR3 extends over 13 amino acids. Germline-derived CDR1 and CDR2 are MNHNY and SVGAGI (reference sequence). Trimming shortened V by 7 bases and J by 0 bases, and 9 bases separated the two germline ends. CDR3 in amino acids: CASNDNLNTEAFF. The CDR3 region has the DNA TGTGCCAGCAACGACAACTTGAACACTGAAGCTTTCTTT.

This clonotype was seen many times. V is TRBV24-1 and J is TRBJ2-3; 10 bases match TRBD2. This CDR3 comprises 15 residues. Germline V gene lookup returns CDR1 KGHDR and CDR2 SFDVKD. V lost 3 bases, J lost 8 bases, and 7 bases stayed unmatched. The chain's CDR3 is CATSDPGTSVTTQYF. CDR3 DNA: TGTGCCACCAGTGATCCCGGGACTAGCGTCACTACGCAGTATTTT.

The gene calls are TRBV6-5 and TRBJ1-4; 8 bases agree with TRBD1. CDR3 length: 15 amino acids. Germline CDR1 and CDR2: MNHEY and SVGAGI. With 2 bases clipped from V and 5 bases from J, the junction kept 4 bases outside the gene matches. CDR3 DNA: TGTGCCAGCAGTTACCAGGGGGCGCTGAATGAAAAACTGTTTTTT. It translates to CASSYQGALNEKLFF.

The chain's CDR3 is CASSSIRGEWENEQFF. In nucleotides, the CDR3 is TGTGCCAGCAGCTCAATTAGGGGAGAATGGGAAAATGAGCAGTTCTTC. The V and J genes are TRBV7-7 and TRBJ2-1; perhaps D is TRBD1 or TRBD2 (5 bases each). The CDR3 has 16 amino acids. The germline gives CDR1 SSHAT, CDR2 FNYEAQ (reference sequence). V was cut by 4 bases and J by 7 bases, with 20 bases left in between.

This clonotype was seen at least ten times. The V and J genes are TRBV3-1 and TRBJ2-3, with 12 bases fitting TRBD2. V lost 0 bases, J lost 6 bases, and 10 bases stayed unmatched. CDR1 is LGHDT and CDR2 is YNNKEL in the germline V gene (reference sequence). The CDR3 runs 18 residues. The CDR3 protein is CASSQDWSSGGVRDTQYF. CDR3 in DNA: TGTGCCAGCAGCCAAGACTGGTCTAGCGGGGGGGTTAGGGATACGCAGTATTTT.

V usage is TRBV12-3 or TRBV12-4 and J usage is TRBJ2-7; D ambiguous. Between the trimmed V and J ends, which lost 2 bases and 12 bases, there was a span of 17 bases. This CDR3 has 13 residues. CDR3 sequence reads: CASSLSATDTTYV. In DNA, the CDR3 is TGTGCCAGCAGTTTATCCGCAACAGACACAACGTACGTC.

The chain joins TRBV28 to TRBJ2-7; TRBD2 aligns across 13 bases. CDR1 and CDR2 from the germline V gene are MDHEN and SYDVKM. CDR3 length: 19 amino acids. The V gene end was trimmed by 4 bases and the J gene end by 5 bases; junction bases not matched to a gene: 17. CDR3 DNA sequence: TGTGCCAGCAGTTCCCCCAGGGGGCGAGGGACTAGCGGGACCCACGAGCAGTACTTC. Protein sequence: CASSSPRGRGTSGTHEQYF.

This clonotype was counted at least ten times. This sequence joins TRBV6-5 and TRBJ2-3; D unresolved. V was trimmed by 6 bases and J by 3 bases, leaving 13 bases between them. Germline loops: CDR1 MNHEY, CDR2 SVGAGI. The CDR3 contains 14 residues. CDR3 sequence (DNA): TGTGCCAGCAGGTACCTGGTCGGGACAGATACGCAGTATTTT. Its protein product is CASRYLVGTDTQYF.

This chain links TRBV9 with TRBJ2-5; the D gene could be TRBD1 or TRBD2 (5 bases each). The CDR3 is made up of 15 amino acids. V lost 0 bases to trimming and J lost 0 bases, with 9 bases between them. Germline CDR1 reads SGDLS; CDR2 reads YYNGEE. CDR3 sequence (DNA): TGTGCCAGCAGCGTAGAAGGGACGTACCAAGAGACCCAGTACTTC. This sequence encodes CASSVEGTYQETQYF.

This chain joins TRBV29-1 and TRBJ2-7; the match to TRBD2 covers 9 bases. The CDR3 totals 14 residues. V shed 2 bases, J shed 6 bases, and the junction held 8 bases outside the gene matches. CDR1 is SQVTM and CDR2 is ANQGSEA in the germline V gene. The CDR3: CSVELLAGTGEQYF. Here the CDR3 DNA reads TGCAGCGTTGAACTTCTAGCGGGGACGGGCGAGCAGTACTTC.

The chain recombines TRBV12-3 or TRBV12-4 with TRBJ2-7; possibly TRBD1 for D (6 bases). Trimming removed 0 bases at V and 3 bases at J, with 9 bases between. The CDR3 is made up of 14 amino acids. The CDR3 loop is CASSLAGTIYEQYF. CDR3 nucleotide sequence: TGTGCCAGCAGTTTAGCCGGGACAATCTACGAGCAGTACTTC.

In this sample, this clonotype turned up a few times. The rearrangement uses TRBV12-3 or TRBV12-4 and TRBJ2-3; a possible D gene is TRBD2 (6 bases). The V and J ends lost 3 bases and 5 bases respectively, with 15 bases between them. CDR3 size: 15 residues. DNA for the CDR3: TGTGCCAGCAGTTTCTGGTCGGAGGGGAGAGATACGCAGTATTTT. Translating gives CASSFWSEGRDTQYF.

This chain connects TRBV5-1 to TRBJ1-4; D unresolved. Germline assignment: CDR1 SGHRS and CDR2 YFSETQ. V lost 0 bases and J 3 bases, leaving 9 bases between the germline ends. This CDR3 spans 15 amino acids. The CDR3 loop is CASSLVRGSNEKLFF. The CDR3 DNA sequence: TGCGCCAGCAGCTTGGTACGAGGCTCTAATGAAAAACTGTTTTTT.

This clonotype was seen repeatedly, ten times or more. The genes are TRBV24-1 and TRBJ2-2; D gene ambiguous. The CDR3 has 13 amino acids. Trimming left V 5 bases short and J 6 bases short, with 9 bases between. Germline loops: CDR1 KGHDR, CDR2 SFDVKD. The CDR3 sequence: CATSVSTSGELFF. CDR3 nucleotide sequence: TGTGCCACCAGTGTCTCGACATCCGGGGAGCTGTTTTTT.

There are many counts of this clonotype. V usage is TRBV12-3 or TRBV12-4 and J usage is TRBJ1-1; D gene unclear. The CDR3 is 14 amino acids. Deletions cut 4 bases from V and 1 base from J, with 10 bases between. The CDR3 nucleotides are TGTGCCAGCAGTTCCCGGGGAGCGAACACTGAAGCTTTCTTT. Encoded protein: CASSSRGANTEAFF.

In this sample, this clonotype turned up a few times. V and J are TRBV24-1 and TRBJ2-1, with 7 bases identical to TRBD2. CDR1 is KGHDR and CDR2 is SFDVKD in the germline V gene. CDR3 length equals 17 residues. V shed 4 bases and J 0 bases; nucleotides not matched to a gene: 8. CDR3: CATSDSTSAYSYNEQFF. CDR3 nucleotide sequence: TGTGCCACCAGTGACTCAACTAGCGCCTACTCCTACAATGAGCAGTTCTTC.

The V and J genes are TRBV4-1 and TRBJ1-4, with 7 positions matching TRBD1. Germline CDR1 reads MGHRA; CDR2 reads YSYEKL. The CDR3 runs 15 residues. The J segment lost 8 bases and the V segment lost 0 bases, leaving 6 bases of the junction unmatched. The CDR3, as DNA: TGCGCCAGCAGCCAAGATGGGGGGACAGACGAAAAACTGTTTTTT. It yields the protein CASSQDGGTDEKLFF.

The chain uses TRBV10-3 and TRBJ2-3, with TRBD2 as a possible D gene (6 bases). This CDR3 region has 18 residues. CDR1 is ENHRY and CDR2 is SYGVKD in the germline V gene. Deletions cut 8 bases from V and 0 bases from J, with 24 bases between. The CDR3 DNA follows: TGTGCCATCGGCGCAGCGGCGGGTCTTGGGGGGAGCACAGATACGCAGTATTTT. This encodes CAIGAAAGLGGSTDTQYF.

The sample holds a few counts of this clonotype. The chain has TRBV4-1 and TRBJ2-1; 9 bases agree with TRBD1. Germline V gene data show CDR1 as MGHRA and CDR2 as YSYEKL. Losses at the gene ends were 2 bases for V and 8 bases for J; bases not matched to a gene: 10. The CDR3 runs to 16 residues. For the CDR3, the DNA is TGCGCCAGCAGCCAAAGAGCCGGGACAGGGATACATGAGCAGTTCTTC. Translation: CASSQRAGTGIHEQFF.

V gene TRBV2 combines with J gene TRBJ2-7; TRBD1 matches 8 bases. This CDR3 is built from 12 residues. From germline, CDR1 is SNHLY and CDR2 FYNNEI. After removal of 10 bases from V and 2 bases from J, the junction contained 4 bases not matched to a gene. Here the CDR3 DNA reads TGTGCCAACGACAGGGGAGCCTACGAGCAGTACGTC. Translation gives CANDRGAYEQYV.

This clonotype was found many times. The chain recombines TRBV3-1 with TRBJ1-2, with 11 bases matching TRBD1. The V segment lost 4 bases and the J segment 6 bases; nucleotides outside the gene matches: 7. The CDR3 runs to 15 residues. Germline V CDR1 and CDR2: LGHDT, YNNKEL (reference sequence). CDR3 DNA sequence: TGTGCCAGCAGCCTATCCGGGACAGGGGGAAATGGCTACACCTTC. Its protein is CASSLSGTGGNGYTF.

There are a few counts of this clonotype. V is TRBV20-1 and J is TRBJ1-1; D remains unclear. The CDR3 is 12 residues long. Germline CDR1 reads DFQATT; CDR2 reads SNEGSKA (reference sequence). V lost 6 bases and J lost 4, with 12 bases in between. The CDR3 loop reads CSARTLVTEAFF. In DNA form, the CDR3 reads TGCAGTGCCCGCACGCTGGTCACTGAAGCTTTCTTT.

This clonotype was recorded at least ten times. The chain employs TRBV20-1 and TRBJ2-1; D is perhaps TRBD2 (5 bases). Trimming pared 0 bases from V and 4 bases from J, leaving 13 bases between. Germline V gives CDR1 DFQATT, CDR2 SNEGSKA (reference sequence). This CDR3 contains 15 residues. The CDR3 is CSAREGAVGYNEQFF. The CDR3 DNA follows: TGCAGTGCTAGAGAAGGAGCGGTAGGGTACAATGAGCAGTTCTTC.

This clonotype was seen a few times. This chain uses TRBV11-2 with TRBJ2-2; D is unclear. The V gene lost 0 bases and the J gene lost 6 bases, with 17 bases spanning the gap. The V gene's germline CDR1 is SGHAT and CDR2 FQNNGV. This CDR3 has 17 residues. The CDR3 DNA follows: TGTGCCAGCAGCTTAGAGGGATGGGCTCCCCGTCCCGGGGAGCTGTTTTTT. Amino acids: CASSLEGWAPRPGELFF.

Ten or more counts support this clonotype. The chain employs TRBV27 and TRBJ1-2; 9 nucleotides agree with TRBD1. Germline loops: CDR1 MNHEY, CDR2 SMNVEV (reference sequence). The trim removed 10 bases at V and 0 bases at J, leaving 9 bases unmatched. The CDR3 is 15 amino acids. CDR3 in amino acids: CATGGGQGANYGYTF. In DNA, the CDR3 is TGTGCCACCGGGGGGGGACAGGGAGCTAACTATGGCTACACCTTC.